This TCR beta chain is from a study of CD8 T cells in Susac syndrome. From germline, CDR1 is DFQATT and CDR2 SNEGSKA (reference sequence). V shed 4 bases and J shed 2 bases, with 9 bases lying between them. The CDR3 is made up of 12 amino acids. Findings and limits, study-wide: That the number of individuals in its TCR sequencing and HLA analysis was relatively small was acknowledged by the study.

Reverse transcription of about 0.45 to 1 ug RNA was performed with random hexamers. TCRdb re-analysed the immunoSEQ multiplex PCR reads in MiXCR, keeping a single row per CDR3 protein. Of 85,000 to 90,000 distinct CDR3 sequences in the sample, roughly 91% were seen once. For this clonotype: Its antigen is currently unknown.

V is TRBV20-1 and J is TRBJ2-7; possible D gene TRBD2, 5 bases. The receptor was isolated from a human donor in good health. The material sequenced was CD8+ T cells from PBMCs. The CDR3 DNA reads as TGCAGTGCTACCGGGGTGCCCTACGAGCAGTACTTC. Protein product: CSATGVPYEQYF.